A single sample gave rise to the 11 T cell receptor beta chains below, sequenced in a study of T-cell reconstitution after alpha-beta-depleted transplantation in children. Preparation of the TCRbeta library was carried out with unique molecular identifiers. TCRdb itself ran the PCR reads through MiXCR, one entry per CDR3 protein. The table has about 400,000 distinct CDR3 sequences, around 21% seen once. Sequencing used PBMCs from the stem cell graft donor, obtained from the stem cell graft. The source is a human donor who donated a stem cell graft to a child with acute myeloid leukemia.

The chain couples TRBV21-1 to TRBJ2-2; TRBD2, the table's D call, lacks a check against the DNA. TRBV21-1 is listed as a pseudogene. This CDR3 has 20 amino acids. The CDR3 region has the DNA TGTGCCAGCAGCAAAAGTCCGCTGGCACTAGCGGGAGGGAACACCGGGGAGCTGTTTTTT. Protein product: CASSKSPLALAGGNTGELFF.

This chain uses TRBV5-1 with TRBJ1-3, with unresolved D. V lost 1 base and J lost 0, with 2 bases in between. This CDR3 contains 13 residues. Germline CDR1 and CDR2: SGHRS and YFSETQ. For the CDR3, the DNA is TGCGCCAGCAGCTTGCCCTCTGGAAACACCATATATTTT. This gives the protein CASSLPSGNTIYF.

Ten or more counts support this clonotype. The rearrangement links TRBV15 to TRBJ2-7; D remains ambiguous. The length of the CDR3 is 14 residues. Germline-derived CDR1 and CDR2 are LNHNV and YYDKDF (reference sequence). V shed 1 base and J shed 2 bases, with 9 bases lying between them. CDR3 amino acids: CATSRAGSTYEQYF. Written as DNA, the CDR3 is TGTGCCACCAGCAGAGCCGGCAGCACCTACGAGCAGTACTTC.

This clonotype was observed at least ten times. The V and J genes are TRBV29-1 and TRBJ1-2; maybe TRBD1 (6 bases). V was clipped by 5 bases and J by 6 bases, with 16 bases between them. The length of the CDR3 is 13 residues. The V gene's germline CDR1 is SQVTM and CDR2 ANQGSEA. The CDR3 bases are TGCAGCGTTCCCCGGGGGGGCGACAATGGCTACACCTTC. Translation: CSVPRGGDNGYTF. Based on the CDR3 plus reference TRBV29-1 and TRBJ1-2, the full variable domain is SAVISQKPSRDICQRGTSLTIQCQVDSQVTMMFWYRQQPGQSLTLIATANQGSEATYESGFVIDKFPISRPNLTFSTLTVSNMSPEDSSIYLCSVPRGGDNGYTFGSGTRLTVV.

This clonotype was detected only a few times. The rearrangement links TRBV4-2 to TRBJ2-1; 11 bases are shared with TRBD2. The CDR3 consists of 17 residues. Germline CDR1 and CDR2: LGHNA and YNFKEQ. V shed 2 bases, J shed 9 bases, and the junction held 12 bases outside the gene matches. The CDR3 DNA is TGTGCCAGCAGCCAATCCTTTACTAGCGGGAGTTTGGGTGAGCAGTTCTTC. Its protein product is CASSQSFTSGSLGEQFF.

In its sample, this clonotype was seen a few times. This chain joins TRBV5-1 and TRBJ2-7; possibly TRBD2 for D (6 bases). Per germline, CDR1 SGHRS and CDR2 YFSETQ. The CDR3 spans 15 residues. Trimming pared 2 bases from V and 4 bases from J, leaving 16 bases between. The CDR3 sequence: CASSFDRDSLYEQYF. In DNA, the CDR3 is TGCGCCAGCAGCTTTGACCGGGACTCGTTATACGAGCAGTACTTC.

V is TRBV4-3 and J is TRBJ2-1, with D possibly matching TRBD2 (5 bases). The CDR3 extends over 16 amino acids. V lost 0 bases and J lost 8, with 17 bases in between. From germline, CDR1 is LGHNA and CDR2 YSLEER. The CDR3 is CASSQDEVRAIDEQFF. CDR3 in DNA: TGCGCCAGCAGCCAAGACGAGGTGAGGGCCATCGATGAGCAGTTCTTC.

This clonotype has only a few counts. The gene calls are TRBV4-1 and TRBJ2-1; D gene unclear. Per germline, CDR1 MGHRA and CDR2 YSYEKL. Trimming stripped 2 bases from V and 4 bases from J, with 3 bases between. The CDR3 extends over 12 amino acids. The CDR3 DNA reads TGCGCCAGCAGCCAACCTTACAATGAGCAGTTCTTC. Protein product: CASSQPYNEQFF.

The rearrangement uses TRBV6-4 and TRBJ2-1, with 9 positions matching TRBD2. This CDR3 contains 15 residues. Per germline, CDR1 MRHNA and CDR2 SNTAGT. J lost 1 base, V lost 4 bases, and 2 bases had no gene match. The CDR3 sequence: CASSVLAGSYNEQFF. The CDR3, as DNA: TGTGCCAGCAGTGTTCTAGCGGGATCCTACAATGAGCAGTTCTTC.

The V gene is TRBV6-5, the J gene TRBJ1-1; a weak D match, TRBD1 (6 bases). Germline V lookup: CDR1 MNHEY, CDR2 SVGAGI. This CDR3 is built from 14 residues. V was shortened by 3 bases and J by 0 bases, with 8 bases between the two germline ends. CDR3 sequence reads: CASSYTGMNTEAFF. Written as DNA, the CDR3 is TGTGCCAGCAGTTATACAGGGATGAACACTGAAGCTTTCTTT.

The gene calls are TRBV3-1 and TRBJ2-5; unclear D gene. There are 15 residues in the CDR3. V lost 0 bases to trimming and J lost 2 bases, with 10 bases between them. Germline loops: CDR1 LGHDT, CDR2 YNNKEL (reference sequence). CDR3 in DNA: TGTGCCAGCAGCCAAGATGTGCGGCCTCAAGAGACCCAGTACTTC. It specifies CASSQDVRPQETQYF.